Following are 11 T cell receptor beta chains from one sample sequenced in a study of identical twins. TCRdb itself ran the 5' RACE reads through MiXCR, one entry per CDR3 protein. The data contain approximately 1.8 million distinct CDR3 sequences, 25% to 35% of them singletons. The sequencing input was cord blood. The receptors stem from a newborn girl in good health.

This clonotype was seen only a few times. The chain recombines TRBV4-1 with TRBJ2-3; 10 bases map to TRBD2. This CDR3 region has 16 residues. With 0 bases clipped from V and 5 bases from J, the junction kept 5 bases outside the gene matches. CDR1 MGHRA and CDR2 YSYEKL come from the germline V gene. Here the CDR3 reads CASSQDPSGRGDTQYF. The CDR3 DNA follows: TGCGCCAGCAGCCAAGATCCTAGCGGGAGAGGAGATACGCAGTATTTT.

There are a few counts of this clonotype. V gene TRBV5-1 combines with J gene TRBJ2-3; no reliable D call. CDR3 length: 14 amino acids. Germline CDR1 reads SGHRS; CDR2 reads YFSETQ. The V and J ends lost 2 bases and 4 bases respectively, with 11 bases between them. Written as DNA, the CDR3 is TGCGCCAGCAGCTTTTCGACGTCGGCAGATACGCAGTATTTT. This gives the protein CASSFSTSADTQYF.

The rearrangement joins TRBV18 to TRBJ1-5; no definite D call. The V end was cut by 3 bases, the J end by 4 bases, with 13 bases between. The CDR3 extends over 15 amino acids. CDR1 is KGHSH, CDR2 LQKENI, per germline. The CDR3 bases are TGTGCCAGCTCACCCCAAGACGGAACTAATCAGCCCCAGCATTTT. Translating it yields CASSPQDGTNQPQHF. The full variable domain, rest sourced from reference TRBV18 and TRBJ1-5, is NAGVMQNPRHLVRRRGQEARLRCSPMKGHSHVYWYRQLPEEGLKFMVYLQKENIIDESGMPKERFSAEFPKEGPSILRIQQVVRGDSAAYFCASSPQDGTNQPQHFGDGTRLSIL.

This clonotype has just a few counts. The chain has TRBV7-2 and TRBJ1-5; D is perhaps TRBD1 (6 bases). There are 13 residues in the CDR3. Germline V gene sequence: CDR1 SGHTA, CDR2 FQGNSA. Trimming took off 3 bases at V and 4 bases at J, with 7 bases between the two ends. The CDR3 loop reads CASSFDRNQPQHF. CDR3 coding DNA: TGTGCCAGCAGCTTCGACAGGAATCAGCCCCAGCATTTT.

The chain carries TRBV6-6 and TRBJ2-7; D might be TRBD2 (7 bases). The CDR3 spans 15 residues. Trimming removed 0 bases from V and 10 bases from J, with 19 bases in between. Germline assignment: CDR1 MNHNY and CDR2 SVGAGI (reference sequence). The CDR3 loop is CASSYSGGRGNTQYF. DNA of the CDR3: TGTGCCAGCAGTTACTCGGGGGGGAGGGGGAACACTCAGTACTTC.

This clonotype was seen many times. V usage is TRBV28 and J usage is TRBJ1-4; D not resolved. The length of the CDR3 is 14 residues. Germline CDR1 is MDHEN and CDR2 is SYDVKM. V lost 6 bases and J lost 6, with 14 bases in between. The CDR3 region has the DNA TGTGCCAGCAGCTTCCGCGGCAGAGATGAAAAACTGTTTTTT. The encoded protein is CASSFRGRDEKLFF.

The J gene is TRBJ1-1, the V gene TRBV4-1; possible D gene TRBD1, 5 bases. CDR3 size: 18 residues. Per germline, CDR1 MGHRA and CDR2 YSYEKL. The V gene lost 4 bases and the J gene lost 3 bases, with 24 bases spanning the gap. CDR3 DNA sequence: TGCGCCAGCAGCCCACATCCCTTCGTTTTGGGGGGGGACACTGAAGCTTTCTTT. Its translation: CASSPHPFVLGGDTEAFF.

This clonotype was recorded a few times. The chain has TRBV7-9 and TRBJ1-3; TRBD1 agrees at 10 bases. V gave up 5 bases and J gave up 0 bases; unmatched junction bases: 13. This CDR3 region has 19 residues. Germline V gives CDR1 SEHNR, CDR2 FQNEAQ (reference sequence). CDR3 DNA: TGTGCCAGCAGCGCCCGAGGGGACAGGGGCCGTTCCTCTGGAAACACCATATATTTT. Its translation: CASSARGDRGRSSGNTIYF.

The chain couples TRBV12-3 or TRBV12-4 to TRBJ2-1; maybe TRBD1 (5 bases). V lost 3 bases and J 2 bases, leaving 11 bases between the germline ends. CDR3 size: 15 residues. CDR3 sequence (DNA): TGTGCCAGCAGTTTCTCTGGGGCCGCCTACAATGAGCAGTTCTTC. This encodes CASSFSGAAYNEQFF.

V is TRBV20-1 and J is TRBJ2-4, with 8 bases aligning to TRBD2. The J call may be faulty, since TRBJ2-7 better matches the DNA end. There are 13 residues in the CDR3. Germline loops: CDR1 DFQATT, CDR2 SNEGSKA (reference sequence). DNA for the CDR3: TGCAGCTTTCGTCGCGGGGGGACCTACGAGCAGTACTTC. Its protein product is CSFRRGGTYEQYF.

This clonotype was counted once. CDR3 region: CASITSGNYNEQYF. CDR3 coding DNA: TGTGCCAGCATAACTAGCGGGAACTACAATGAGCAGTACTTC. This rearrangement joins TRBV6-1 to TRBJ2-1; TRBD2 agrees at 10 bases. The J call is in doubt because the DNA end fits TRBJ2-7 better. Germline loops: CDR1 MNHNS, CDR2 SASEGT. The CDR3 loop spans 14 amino acids.